What follows is one T cell receptor (beta chain) and its context. The antigen is unknown. Germline CDR1 reads LNHDA; CDR2 reads SQIVND (reference sequence). The CDR3 has 14 amino acids. V gave up 5 bases and J gave up 8 bases, with 18 bases separating them. This entry comes from a study of T cell responses to AZD1222 COVID-19 vaccine. Overall study context: Second-dose intervals near 4 or 12 weeks were combined. Findings and caveats of the study: Rises in breadth and depth of Spike-specific TCRs came after two AZD1222 doses. Among the donors, most were white British and more were female, and clonal diversity was possibly underestimated.

TCRdb's copy holds only in-frame clones and misses some; the assay was immunoSEQ multiplex PCR. Of approximately 85,000 clones in the sample, 70% to 90% are singletons; the top ten hold roughly 6.3%. Sequenced material: peripheral blood, taken on day 0 of AZD1222 vaccination. The TCR comes from an adult in good health. This chain uses TRBV19 with TRBJ1-2, with unresolved D. The CDR3 spells CASSFPSNPWGYTF. The CDR3 DNA sequence: TGTGCCAGTAGTTTTCCGTCCAACCCCTGGGGCTACACCTTC.